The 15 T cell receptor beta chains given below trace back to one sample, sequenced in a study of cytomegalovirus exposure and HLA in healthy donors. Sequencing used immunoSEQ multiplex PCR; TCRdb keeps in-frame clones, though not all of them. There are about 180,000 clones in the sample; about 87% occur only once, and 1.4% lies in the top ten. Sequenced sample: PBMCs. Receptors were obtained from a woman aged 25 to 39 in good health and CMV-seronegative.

The CDR3 DNA reads as TGTGCCAGCAGCTTCGGGACTCCGAACTATGGCTACACCTTC. Encoded protein: CASSFGTPNYGYTF. This chain joins TRBV5-6 and TRBJ1-2, with a possible D match to TRBD1 (5 bases). V shed 2 bases and J shed 2 bases, with 10 bases lying between them. Germline V gene lookup returns CDR1 SGHDT and CDR2 YYEEEE. CDR3 size: 14 residues.

The CDR3 bases are TGCGCCAGCAGCTTGAGGGACAGGGGGCACACTGAAGCTTTCTTT. As protein: CASSLRDRGHTEAFF. This chain joins TRBV5-1 and TRBJ1-1, with TRBD1 identical over 12 bases. From germline, CDR1 is SGHRS and CDR2 YFSETQ. The CDR3 extends over 15 amino acids. V lost 1 base and J lost 3; bases outside the gene matches: 1.

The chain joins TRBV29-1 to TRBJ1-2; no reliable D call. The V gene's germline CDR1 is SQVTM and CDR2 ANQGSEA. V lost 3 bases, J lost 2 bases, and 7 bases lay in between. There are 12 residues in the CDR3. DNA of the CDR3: TGCAGCGTTGATCCGGGGAACTATGGCTACACCTTC. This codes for CSVDPGNYGYTF.

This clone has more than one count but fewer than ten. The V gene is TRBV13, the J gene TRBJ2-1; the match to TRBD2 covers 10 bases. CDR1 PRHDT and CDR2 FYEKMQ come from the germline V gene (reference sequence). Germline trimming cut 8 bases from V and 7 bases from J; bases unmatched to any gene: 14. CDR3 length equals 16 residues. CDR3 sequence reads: CASSTIASGGANEQFF. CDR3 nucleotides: TGTGCCAGCTCGACTATCGCCAGCGGGGGGGCGAATGAGCAGTTCTTC. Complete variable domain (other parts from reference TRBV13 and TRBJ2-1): AAGVIQSPRHLIKEKRETATLKCYPIPRHDTVYWYQQGPGQDPQFLISFYEKMQSDKGSIPDRFSAQQFSDYHSELNMSSLELGDSALYFCASSTIASGGANEQFFGPGTRLTVL.

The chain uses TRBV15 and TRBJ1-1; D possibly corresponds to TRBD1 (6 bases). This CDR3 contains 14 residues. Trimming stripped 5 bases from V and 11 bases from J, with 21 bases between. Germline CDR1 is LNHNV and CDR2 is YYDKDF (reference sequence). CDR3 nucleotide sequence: TGTGCCACCAGCGGTACCGGGACATTCCTAGGGGCTTTCTTT. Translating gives CATSGTGTFLGAFF.

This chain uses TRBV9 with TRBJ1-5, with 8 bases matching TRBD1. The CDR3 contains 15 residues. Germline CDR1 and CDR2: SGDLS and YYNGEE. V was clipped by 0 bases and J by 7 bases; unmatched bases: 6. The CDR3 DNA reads TGTGCCAGCAGCGTAGGAGCAGGGGGCCGGCAGCCCCAGCATTTT. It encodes CASSVGAGGRQPQHF.

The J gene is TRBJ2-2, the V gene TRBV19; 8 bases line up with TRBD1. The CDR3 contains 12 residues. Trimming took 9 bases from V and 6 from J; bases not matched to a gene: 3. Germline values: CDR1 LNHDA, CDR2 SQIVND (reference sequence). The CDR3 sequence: CASRDRPGELFF. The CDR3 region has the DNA TGTGCCAGCCGGGACAGGCCCGGGGAGCTGTTTTTT.

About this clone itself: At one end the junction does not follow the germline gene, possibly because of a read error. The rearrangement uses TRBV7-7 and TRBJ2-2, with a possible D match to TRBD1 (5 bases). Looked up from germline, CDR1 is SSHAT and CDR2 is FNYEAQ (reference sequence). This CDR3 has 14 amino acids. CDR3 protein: CASSPAQGSGELFF. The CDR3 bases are TGTGCTAGCAGCCCCGCCCAGGGCTCCGGGGAGCTGTTTTTT.

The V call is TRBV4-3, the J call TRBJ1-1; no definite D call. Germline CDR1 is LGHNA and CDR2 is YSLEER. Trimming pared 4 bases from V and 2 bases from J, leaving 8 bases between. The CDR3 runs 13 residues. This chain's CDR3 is CASSLGLNTEAFF. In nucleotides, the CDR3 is TGCGCCAGCAGCCTCGGACTTAACACTGAAGCTTTCTTT.

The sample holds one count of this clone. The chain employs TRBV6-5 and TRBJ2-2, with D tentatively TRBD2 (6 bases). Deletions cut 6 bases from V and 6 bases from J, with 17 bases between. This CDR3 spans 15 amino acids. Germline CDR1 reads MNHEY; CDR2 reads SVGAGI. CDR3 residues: CASRGGRARSGELFF. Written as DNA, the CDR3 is TGTGCCAGCAGGGGGGGTAGGGCGAGATCCGGGGAGCTGTTTTTT.

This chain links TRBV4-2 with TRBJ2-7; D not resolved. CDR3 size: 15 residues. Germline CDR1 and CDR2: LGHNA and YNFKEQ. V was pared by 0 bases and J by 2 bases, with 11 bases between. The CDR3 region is CASSQELDLAYEQYF. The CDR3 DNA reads TGTGCCAGCAGCCAAGAGTTAGACTTAGCCTACGAGCAGTACTTC.

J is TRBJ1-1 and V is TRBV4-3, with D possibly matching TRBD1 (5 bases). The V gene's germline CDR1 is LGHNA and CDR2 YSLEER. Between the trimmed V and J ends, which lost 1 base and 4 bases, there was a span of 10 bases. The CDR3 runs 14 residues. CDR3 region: CASSQGGVTTEAFF. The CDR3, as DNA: TGCGCCAGCAGCCAAGGGGGGGTCACCACTGAAGCTTTCTTT.

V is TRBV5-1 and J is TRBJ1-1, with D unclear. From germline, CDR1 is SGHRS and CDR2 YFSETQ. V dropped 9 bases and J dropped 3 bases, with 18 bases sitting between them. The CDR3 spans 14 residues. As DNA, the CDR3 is TGCGCCACTTCACTAGGGAGAGTGGACACTGAAGCTTTCTTT. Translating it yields CATSLGRVDTEAFF.

The CDR3 sequence: CATSREGLAGSYEQYF. In DNA, the CDR3 is TGTGCCACCAGCAGAGAGGGTCTAGCGGGGAGCTACGAGCAGTACTTC. The chain links TRBV15 to TRBJ2-7; 9 positions match TRBD2. The CDR3 has 16 amino acids. Germline V CDR1 and CDR2: LNHNV, YYDKDF (reference sequence). Trimming at V came to 0 bases and at J to 3 bases, leaving 6 bases not matched to a gene.

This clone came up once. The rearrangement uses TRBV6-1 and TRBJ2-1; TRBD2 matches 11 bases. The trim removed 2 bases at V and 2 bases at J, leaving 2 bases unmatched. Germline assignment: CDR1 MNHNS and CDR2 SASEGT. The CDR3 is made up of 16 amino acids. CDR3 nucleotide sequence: TGTGCCAGCAGTGAACAACTAGCGGGGGCCTACAATGAGCAGTTCTTC. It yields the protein CASSEQLAGAYNEQFF.